This TCR beta chain was found in a study of human T cells and chemical hapten exposure (dated by TCRdb to the early 2020s). Concerning the study at large: For sensitization, 2% DPC in acetone was applied to a 2 cm by 2 cm area of upper inner arm skin. Patients additionally received weekly therapeutic DPC doses to the scalp throughout the roughly 25-week study period. Libraries were pooled for sequencing, and variation in per-sample TCR yields was attributed mainly to small differences in library volumes within the pool. This study followed changes in the peripheral blood TCR repertoire in vivo during primary and secondary sensitization of alopecia patients to the hapten diphenylcyclopropenone (DPC). The mostly female patient cohort included alopecia areata with under or over 50% scalp involvement, alopecia totalis and alopecia universalis. Blood samples were taken from patients before sensitization (week 0) and at 2, 6 and about 24 weeks after DPC sensitization. Twenty-nine alopecia patients provided blood for TCR sequencing at one to four time points (pre-sensitization, 2, 6 and 24 weeks). Patch tests used Finn chambers with 0.01% DPC on the upper back, scored after 6 days by International Contact Dermatitis Research Group standards. The paper's findings and limits, for the study overall: Repeated subsampling changed both the strength of the expansion versus patch-test correlation and the threshold at which the correlation became significant. DPC sensitization did not change how many TCRs were above 1 in 1000 frequency, and no evidence was found of alterations in global repertoire structure. Patch test score was positively correlated with the number of PT1 expanded TCRs, with significance at thresholds 8, 16 and 32 but not at 4. Expanded TCRs formed significantly more large CDR3 similarity clusters than pre-sensitization or healthy control sets, consistent with antigen-driven responses. Because all patients had alopecia, a presumed autoimmune disease, the immune response of the patients might differ from that of healthy individuals.

Libraries were made using RACE. Sequencing was performed on a NextSeq 500. During library preparation, unique molecular identifiers were attached to individual cDNA molecules so that TCRs could be counted quantitatively and reproducibly. For every blood RNA sample, sequencing covered both the TCR alpha and TCR beta chains. The original pipeline was this. A median of roughly 98,000 TCRs per sample was observed, with a range of about 23,224 to 700,000. The Decombinator software suite was used to annotate V, J and CDR3 in the TCR reads. For the PS versus PT1 abundance plots, all samples were subsampled to the same number of TCRs (28,000). Expanded TCRs were defined as absent before sensitization and observed at least eight times at the 2-week time point. TCRdb reprocessed the public reads (quality trimming at Q25 with fastp, clone calling with MiXCR) and kept in-frame beta chains. Each CDR3 protein appears once, grouped with its most common genes and DNA. The V and J calls come from TCRdb's annotation, not from the publication. The sample table lists more than 65,000 distinct CDR3 sequences, under 9% of them with a count of one. Jointly, the top ten make up roughly 1.4% of the sample.

This sample's time point label indicates: patch test 1, 2 weeks after DPC sensitization. What this sample's treatment or condition label stands for: therapeutic diphenylcyclopropenone sensitization with weekly scalp DPC. At each patch-test visit, blood was drawn before the patch test was applied. Patients were eligible if aged 18 to 70, diagnosed with alopecia and judged suitable for DPC therapy, and pregnant patients were excluded. Total RNA was isolated from unfractionated whole blood collected in Tempus Blood RNA tubes. In regard to this clonotype: The antigen it recognizes is unknown. No much larger clone is present one base from it, and per-base qualities are unavailable.

This TCR came from a woman in her 30s with alopecia areata. Some clones in this sample may be carry-over from other donors' samples. This sample comprised whole blood, obtained in connection with sensitization to the hapten diphenylcyclopropenone (DPC).

The DNA sequence follows: TGTGCCAGCAGGTTGGGACAAGGGGGCTCTGGAAACACCATATATTTT. It is translated as CASRLGQGGSGNTIYF. The chain employs TRBV6-5 and TRBJ1-3, with TRBD1 as a weak D call on 6 bases. Looking up the germline V gene yields CDR1 MNHEY and CDR2 SVGAGI. The trim is 6 bases for V and 0 bases for J, with a gap of 15 bases between the germline ends. Spanning cysteine to phenylalanine, the CDR3 consists of 16 amino acids. The CDR3 DNA has 48 bases and is translated from base 1.